The rows below give T cell receptor beta chains drawn from one sample of a study of OX40 agonist ivuxolimab in advanced cancers. Only in-frame clones appear in the TCRdb table, and some are missing; sequencing was by immunoSEQ multiplex PCR. This sample has roughly 40,000 clones, with 82% found just once. The sequenced sample was CD4+ or CD8+ T cells sorted from blood, obtained in a trial of the OX40 agonist ivuxolimab. The receptors derive from an adult with an advanced solid tumor such as melanoma, head and neck, liver or kidney cancer. The CDR3 runs from the conserved cysteine through the conserved F or W. The D gene is left open where the match is weak. Clone size is stated in some rows and not others, as once, few, many or a class when expanded.

- TRBJ2-1 TRBV21-1 - CASSTHLRAVPNNEQFF TGTGCCAGCAGCACCCATTTGCGGGCTGTGCCCAACAATGAGCAGTTCTTC
- TRBJ2-1 TRBV2 TRBD2 CASTVRGTSGIRYNEQFF TGTGCCAGCACCGTCCGGGGGACTAGCGGGATACGGTACAATGAGCAGTTCTTC
few TRBJ2-1 TRBV11-2 - CASSYNEQFF TGTGCCAGCAGCTATAATGAGCAGTTCTTC
- TRBJ1-1 TRBV5-6 - CASSGPAGVIKTEAFF TGTGCCAGCAGCGGCCCAGCAGGGGTAATTAAGACTGAAGCTTTCTTT
- TRBJ1-3 TRBV2 - CASSFAAGNTIYF TGTGCCAGCTCCTTTGCCGCTGGAAACACCATATATTTT
- TRBJ1-6 TRBV6-5 TRBD1 CASSLTGQYNSPLHF TGTGCCAGCAGCCTGACGGGACAGTATAATTCACCCCTCCACTTT
- TRBJ2-7 TRBV27 TRBD2 CASSFGSGIHYEQYF TGTGCCAGCAGTTTCGGTAGCGGGATACACTACGAGCAGTACTTC
- TRBJ2-5 TRBV28 - CASSTGAKETQYF TGTGCCAGCAGTACGGGGGCTAAAGAGACCCAGTACTTC
- TRBJ2-7 TRBV19 - CASAETGSVRHEQYF TGTGCCAGTGCGGAGACGGGATCGGTTCGACACGAGCAGTACTTC
- TRBJ2-7 TRBV4-2 - CASSLTGEQYF TGTGCCAGCAGCCTGACGGGGGAGCAGTACTTC
- TRBJ2-7 TRBV28 - CASRSPVTRLAYEQYF TGTGCCAGCAGGTCTCCCGTGACTAGATTAGCCTACGAGCAGTACTTC
few TRBJ2-6 TRBV11-2 - CASSLQGGVPGANVLTF TGTGCCAGCAGCTTACAGGGCGGGGTCCCCGGGGCCAACGTCCTGACTTTC
few TRBJ1-5 TRBV7-9 - CASSPPGGGNQPQHF TGTGCCAGCAGCCCACCCGGGGGGGGCAATCAGCCCCAGCATTTT
few TRBJ2-3 TRBV18 - CATLGWDSSTDTQYF TGTGCCACCTTAGGATGGGACTCTAGCACAGATACGCAGTATTTT
- TRBJ2-7 TRBV11-2 - CASSRSYEQYF TGTGCCAGCAGCAGGAGCTACGAGCAGTACTTC
once TRBJ2-2 TRBV6-1 TRBD2 CASSDRGGTGELFF TGTGCCAGCAGTGATAGGGGAGGGACCGGGGAGCTGTTTTTT
- TRBJ1-6 TRBV5-1 - CASRSESNSPLHF TGCGCCAGCAGGAGTGAGAGTAATTCACCCCTCCACTTT
- TRBJ2-2 TRBV19 - CASSIAQGGTGELFF TGTGCCAGTAGTATTGCCCAGGGGGGGACCGGGGAGCTGTTTTTT
once TRBJ1-3 TRBV2 - CASRRDPGNTIYF TGTGCCAGCAGGAGAGACCCCGGAAACACCATATATTTT
- TRBJ1-2 TRBV10-2 - CASRRGVTNTNYGYTF TGCGCCAGCAGGCGGGGGGTTACAAATACCAACTATGGCTACACCTTC
- TRBJ2-5 TRBV20-1 - CSAYQETQYF TGCAGTGCTTATCAAGAGACCCAGTACTTC
- TRBJ2-3 TRBV15 - CATSRDPGDTQYF TGTGCCACCAGCAGAGATCCTGGAGATACGCAGTATTTT
- TRBJ1-2 TRBV11-2 - CASRPRPGQEYGYTF TGTGCCAGCAGACCCCGCCCCGGACAAGAGTATGGCTACACCTTC
- TRBJ2-1 TRBV29-1 - CSVGHFPSIESYNEQFF TGCAGCGTTGGTCACTTCCCTAGCATAGAATCCTACAATGAGCAGTTCTTC
- TRBJ1-2 TRBV7-6 - CASSPTGDYGYTF TGTGCCAGCAGCCCGACAGGAGATTATGGCTACACCTTC
- TRBJ2-1 TRBV6-5 TRBD2 CASRVTSGGINEQFF TGTGCCAGCAGGGTGACTAGCGGGGGAATTAATGAGCAGTTCTTC
- TRBJ2-7 TRBV4-1 TRBD2 CASSQDEGLAGSYEQYF TGCGCCAGCAGCCAAGATGAGGGACTAGCGGGTTCCTACGAGCAGTACTTC
- TRBJ2-4 TRBV6-4 - CASSERHADIQYF TGTGCCAGCAGTGAGCGTCATGCAGACATTCAGTACTTC
- TRBJ1-4 TRBV28 - CASSTHSKPDTNEKLFF TGTGCCAGCAGTACCCACAGTAAACCAGACACAAATGAAAAACTGTTTTTT
- TRBJ2-2 TRBV10-2 - CASKSWGVGAGELFF TGCGCCAGCAAATCGTGGGGAGTCGGCGCCGGGGAGCTGTTTTTT
- TRBJ2-5 TRBV5-1 - CASNRGSQETQYF TGCGCCAGCAACCGGGGGTCCCAAGAGACCCAGTACTTC
- TRBJ1-2 TRBV29-1 - CSEGRLNYGYTF TGCAGCGAAGGGAGGTTGAACTATGGCTACACCTTC
- TRBJ2-2 TRBV7-9 - CASSDQTGNTGELFF TGTGCCAGCAGCGATCAGACAGGGAACACCGGGGAGCTGTTTTTT
- TRBJ2-3 TRBV2 - CASRDTTDTQYF TGTGCCAGCCGGGACACCACAGATACGCAGTATTTT
once TRBJ2-1 TRBV27 TRBD2 CASKLLTSGRNSLNEQFF TGTGCCAGCAAGTTGCTGACTAGCGGGAGAAACTCCCTAAATGAGCAGTTCTTC
- TRBJ1-1 TRBV5-8 - CASSFRGWGEAFF TGTGCCAGCAGCTTTAGGGGTTGGGGAGAAGCTTTCTTT
- TRBJ2-1 TRBV9 - CASSVEPTRYNEQFF TGTGCCAGCAGCGTAGAGCCGACTAGATACAATGAGCAGTTCTTC
- TRBJ2-7 TRBV28 TRBD2 CASRPAGTSGYEQYF TGTGCCAGCAGACCCGCCGGGACTAGCGGGTACGAGCAGTACTTC
- TRBJ2-5 TRBV7-2 - CASSLNLGETQYF TGTGCCAGCAGCCTAAACCTCGGGGAGACCCAGTACTTC
- TRBJ2-2 TRBV5-8 - CASSGRPGRIFGDTGELFF TGTGCCAGCAGCGGGAGGCCGGGGAGAATTTTTGGGGACACCGGGGAGCTGTTTTTT
- TRBJ2-1 TRBV7-9 - CASSFGARIYNEQFF TGTGCCAGCAGCTTTGGGGCCAGAATCTACAATGAGCAGTTCTTC
- TRBJ2-5 TRBV6-6 - CASSSRAGRETQYF TGTGCCAGCAGTAGTAGGGCGGGACGGGAGACCCAGTACTTC
- TRBJ2-7 TRBV19 TRBD1 CASSSTRGQGSEQYF TGTGCCAGTAGTAGCACCCGGGGACAGGGGAGCGAGCAGTACTTC
- TRBJ2-7 TRBV18 - CASSLSGAQYEQYF TGTGCCAGCTCTCTCTCCGGGGCCCAATACGAGCAGTACTTC
few TRBJ1-5 TRBV28 - CASSLPGGHQPQHF TGTGCCAGCAGTCTACCCGGGGGGCATCAGCCCCAGCATTTT
- TRBJ2-2 TRBV7-2 TRBD2 CASSPSSGTSGLPGELFF TGTGCCAGCAGCCCATCCTCCGGGACTAGCGGTTTACCCGGGGAGCTGTTTTTT
once TRBJ2-6 TRBV5-8 - CASSPPWGVASSGANVLTF TGTGCCAGCAGCCCGCCCTGGGGGGTTGCTAGCTCTGGGGCCAACGTCCTGACTTTC
- TRBJ2-3 TRBV7-3 - CASSLVGSRTDTQYF TGTGCCAGCAGCTTAGTAGGGAGTAGAACAGATACGCAGTATTTT
- TRBJ2-7 TRBV28 - CASSSPGVAHYEQYF TGTGCCAGCAGTTCCCCAGGGGTTGCCCACTACGAGCAGTACTTC
- TRBJ2-5 TRBV5-4 TRBD1 CASSQPGQPGETQYF TGTGCCAGCAGCCAGCCGGGACAGCCGGGTGAGACCCAGTACTTC
few TRBJ1-1 TRBV20-1 - CSARRSTEAFF TGCAGTGCTAGAAGGAGCACTGAAGCTTTCTTT
once TRBJ2-5 TRBV2 - CASSEVGTQYF TGTGCCAGCAGTGAGGTCGGGACCCAGTACTTC
once TRBJ1-2 TRBV6-4 - CASSERGGYGYTF TGTGCCAGCAGTGAACGGGGAGGCTATGGCTACACCTTC
- TRBJ2-2 TRBV4-2 - CASSQGAQGNTGELFF TGTGCCAGCAGCCAAGGGGCACAAGGGAACACCGGGGAGCTGTTTTTT